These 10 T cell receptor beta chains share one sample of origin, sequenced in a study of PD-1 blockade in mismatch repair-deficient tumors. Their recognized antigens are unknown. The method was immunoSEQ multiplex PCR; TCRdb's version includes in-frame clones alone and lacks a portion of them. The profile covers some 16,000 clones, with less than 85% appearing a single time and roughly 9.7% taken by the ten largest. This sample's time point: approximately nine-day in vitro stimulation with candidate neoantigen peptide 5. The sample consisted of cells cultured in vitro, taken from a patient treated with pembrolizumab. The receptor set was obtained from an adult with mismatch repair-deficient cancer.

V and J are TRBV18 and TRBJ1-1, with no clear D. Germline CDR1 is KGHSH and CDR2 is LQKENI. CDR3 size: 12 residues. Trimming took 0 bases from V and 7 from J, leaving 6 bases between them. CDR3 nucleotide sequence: TGTGCCAGCTCACCACCGAAGAGTGAAGCTTTCTTT. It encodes CASSPPKSEAFF.

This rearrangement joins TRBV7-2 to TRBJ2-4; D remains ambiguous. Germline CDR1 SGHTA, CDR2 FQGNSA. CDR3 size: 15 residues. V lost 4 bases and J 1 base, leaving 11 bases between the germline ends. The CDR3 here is CASSYGKLAKNIQYF. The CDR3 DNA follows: TGTGCCAGCAGCTATGGCAAGTTGGCCAAAAACATTCAGTACTTC.

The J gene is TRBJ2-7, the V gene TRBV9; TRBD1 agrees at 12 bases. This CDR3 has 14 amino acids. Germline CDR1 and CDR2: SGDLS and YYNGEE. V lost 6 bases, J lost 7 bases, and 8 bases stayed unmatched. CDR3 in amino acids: CASNPGQGAWEQYF. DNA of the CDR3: TGTGCCAGCAACCCGGGACAGGGGGCTTGGGAGCAGTACTTC.

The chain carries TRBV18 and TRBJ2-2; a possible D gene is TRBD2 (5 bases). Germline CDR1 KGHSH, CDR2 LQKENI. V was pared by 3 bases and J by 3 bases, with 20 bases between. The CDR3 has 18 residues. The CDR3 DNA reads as TGTGCCAGCTCACCTCAACTGTGGGAGCCGACCTACACCGGGGAGCTGTTTTTT. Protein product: CASSPQLWEPTYTGELFF.

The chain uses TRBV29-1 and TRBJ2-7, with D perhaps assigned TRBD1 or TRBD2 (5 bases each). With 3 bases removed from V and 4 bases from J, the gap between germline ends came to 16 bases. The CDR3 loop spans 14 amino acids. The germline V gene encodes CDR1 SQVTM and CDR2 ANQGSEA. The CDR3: CSVEGRTGIYEQYF. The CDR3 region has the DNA TGCAGCGTTGAGGGACGAACCGGTATTTACGAGCAGTACTTC.

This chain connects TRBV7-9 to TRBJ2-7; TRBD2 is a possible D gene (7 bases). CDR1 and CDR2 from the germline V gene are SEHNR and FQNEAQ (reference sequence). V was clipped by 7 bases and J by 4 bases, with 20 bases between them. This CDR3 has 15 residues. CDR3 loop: CASTLTRGALYEQYF. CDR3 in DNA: TGTGCCAGCACCCTAACCCGGGGGGCTCTGTACGAGCAGTACTTC.

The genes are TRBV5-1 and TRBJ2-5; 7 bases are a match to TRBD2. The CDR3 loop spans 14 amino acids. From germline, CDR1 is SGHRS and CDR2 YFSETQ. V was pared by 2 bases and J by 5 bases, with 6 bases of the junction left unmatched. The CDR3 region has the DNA TGCGCCAGCAGCTTACCGGGAGGAGGTGAGACCCAGTACTTC. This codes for CASSLPGGGETQYF.

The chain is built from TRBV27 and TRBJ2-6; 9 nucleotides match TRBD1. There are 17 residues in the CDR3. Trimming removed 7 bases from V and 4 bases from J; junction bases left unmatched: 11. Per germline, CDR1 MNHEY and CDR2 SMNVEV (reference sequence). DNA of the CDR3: TGTGCCAGCACAGGACAGGGGTTATTTTACGGGGCCAACGTCCTGACTTTC. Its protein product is CASTGQGLFYGANVLTF.

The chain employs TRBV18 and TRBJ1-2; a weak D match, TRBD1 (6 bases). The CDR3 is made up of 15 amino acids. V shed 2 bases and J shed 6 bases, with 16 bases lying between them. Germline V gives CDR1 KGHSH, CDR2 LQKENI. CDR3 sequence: CASSPGQLLVDGYTF. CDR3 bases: TGTGCCAGCTCACCAGGACAGCTTTTGGTGGATGGCTACACCTTC.

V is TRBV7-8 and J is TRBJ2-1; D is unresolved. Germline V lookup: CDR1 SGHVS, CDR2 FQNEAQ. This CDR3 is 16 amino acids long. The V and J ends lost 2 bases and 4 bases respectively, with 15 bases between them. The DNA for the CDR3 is TGTGCCAGCAGCTTACATAAGGGCTTGGGTTACAATGAGCAGTTCTTC. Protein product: CASSLHKGLGYNEQFF.